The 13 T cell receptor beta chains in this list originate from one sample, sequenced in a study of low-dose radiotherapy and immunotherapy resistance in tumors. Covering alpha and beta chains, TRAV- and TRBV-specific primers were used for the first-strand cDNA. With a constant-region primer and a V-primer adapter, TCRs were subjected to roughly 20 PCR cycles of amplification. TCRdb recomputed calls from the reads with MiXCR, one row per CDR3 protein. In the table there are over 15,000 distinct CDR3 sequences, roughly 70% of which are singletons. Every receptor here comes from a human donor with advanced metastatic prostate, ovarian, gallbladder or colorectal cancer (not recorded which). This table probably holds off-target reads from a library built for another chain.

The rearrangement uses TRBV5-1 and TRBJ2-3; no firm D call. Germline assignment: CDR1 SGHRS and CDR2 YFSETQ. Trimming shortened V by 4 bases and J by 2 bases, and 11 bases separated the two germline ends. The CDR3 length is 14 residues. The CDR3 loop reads CASSTSGPTDTQYF. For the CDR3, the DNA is TGCGCCAGCAGCACATCCGGGCCCACAGATACGCAGTATTTT.

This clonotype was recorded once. The CDR3 loop reads CASSYLGPPTDTQYF. Written as DNA, the CDR3 is TGTGCCAGCAGTTATTTAGGACCCCCCACAGATACGCAGTATTTT. This sequence joins TRBV6-8 and TRBJ2-3, with unresolved D. V was cut by 3 bases and J by 2 bases, with 12 bases left in between. CDR3 length: 15 amino acids. Germline V gene data show CDR1 as MNHGY and CDR2 as SAAAGT.

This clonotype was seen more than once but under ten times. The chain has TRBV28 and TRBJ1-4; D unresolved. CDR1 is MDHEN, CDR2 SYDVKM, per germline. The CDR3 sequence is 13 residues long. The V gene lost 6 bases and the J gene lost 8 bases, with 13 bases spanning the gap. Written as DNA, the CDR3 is TGTGCCAGCAGCCCCGGAGGGTGGGAAAAACTGTTTTTT. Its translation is CASSPGGWEKLFF.

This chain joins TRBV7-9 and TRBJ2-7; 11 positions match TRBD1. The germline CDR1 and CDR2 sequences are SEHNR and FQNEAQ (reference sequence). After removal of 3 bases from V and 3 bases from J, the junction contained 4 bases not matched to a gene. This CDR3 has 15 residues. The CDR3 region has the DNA TGTGCCAGCAGCTTCTCGGGACAGGGGGTCTACGAGCAGTACTTC. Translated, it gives CASSFSGQGVYEQYF. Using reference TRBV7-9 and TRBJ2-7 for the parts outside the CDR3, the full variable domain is DTGVSQNPRHKITKRGQNVTFRCDPISEHNRLYWYRQTLGQGPEFLTYFQNEAQLEKSRLLSDRFSAERPKGSFSTLEIQRTEQGDSAMYLCASSFSGQGVYEQYFGPGTRLTVT.

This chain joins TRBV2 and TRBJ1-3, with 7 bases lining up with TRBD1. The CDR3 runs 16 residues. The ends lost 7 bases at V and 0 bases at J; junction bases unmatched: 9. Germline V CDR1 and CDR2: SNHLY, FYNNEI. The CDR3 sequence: CASTPDRTGSGNTIYF. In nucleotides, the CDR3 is TGTGCCAGCACCCCGGACAGGACCGGCTCTGGAAACACCATATATTTT. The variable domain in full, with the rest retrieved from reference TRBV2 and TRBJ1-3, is EPEVTQTPSHQVTQMGQEVILRCVPISNHLYFYWYRQILGQKVEFLVSFYNNEISEKSEIFDDQFSVERPDGSNFTLKIRSTKLEDSAMYFCASTPDRTGSGNTIYFGEGSWLTVV.

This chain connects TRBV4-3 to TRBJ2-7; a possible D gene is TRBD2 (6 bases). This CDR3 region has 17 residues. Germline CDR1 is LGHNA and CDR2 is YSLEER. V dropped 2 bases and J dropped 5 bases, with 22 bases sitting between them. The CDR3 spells CASSQFKYAGPGHEQYF. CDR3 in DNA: TGCGCCAGCAGCCAATTTAAATATGCGGGACCCGGCCACGAGCAGTACTTC.

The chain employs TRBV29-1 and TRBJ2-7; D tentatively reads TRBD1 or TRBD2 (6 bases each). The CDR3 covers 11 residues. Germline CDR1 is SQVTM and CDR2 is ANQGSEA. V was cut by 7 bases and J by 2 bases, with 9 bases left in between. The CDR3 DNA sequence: TGCAGCGCAGGGGAGGCCTACGAGCAGTACTTC. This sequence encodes CSAGEAYEQYF.

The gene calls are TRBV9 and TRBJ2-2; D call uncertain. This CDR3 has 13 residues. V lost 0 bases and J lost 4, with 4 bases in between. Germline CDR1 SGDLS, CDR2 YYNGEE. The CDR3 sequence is CASSVGLTGELFF. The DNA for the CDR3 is TGTGCCAGCAGCGTAGGACTCACCGGGGAGCTGTTTTTT.

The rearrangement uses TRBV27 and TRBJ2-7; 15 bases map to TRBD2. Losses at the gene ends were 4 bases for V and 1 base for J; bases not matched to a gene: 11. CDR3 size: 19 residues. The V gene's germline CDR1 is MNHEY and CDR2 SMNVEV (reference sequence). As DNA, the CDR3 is TGTGCCAGCAGTTCCACAGGACTAGCGGGAGGGCCTCTTTCCTACGAGCAGTACTTC. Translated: CASSSTGLAGGPLSYEQYF.

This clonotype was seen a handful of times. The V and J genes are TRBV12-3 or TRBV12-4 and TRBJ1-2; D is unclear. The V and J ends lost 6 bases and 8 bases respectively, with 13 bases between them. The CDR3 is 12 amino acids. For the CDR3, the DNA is TGTGCCAGCAGGGAATCGGCTCGGGGCTACACCTTC. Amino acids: CASRESARGYTF.

The CDR3 region is CASSYSLARGRPLYGYTF. DNA for the CDR3: TGTGCCAGCAGTTACTCGCTGGCCAGGGGGCGTCCCCTTTATGGCTACACCTTC. The chain links TRBV6-5 to TRBJ1-2; 8 positions agree with TRBD1. The CDR3 runs to 18 residues. CDR1 and CDR2 from the germline V gene are MNHEY and SVGAGI. The V segment lost 0 bases and the J segment 5 bases; nucleotides outside the gene matches: 14.

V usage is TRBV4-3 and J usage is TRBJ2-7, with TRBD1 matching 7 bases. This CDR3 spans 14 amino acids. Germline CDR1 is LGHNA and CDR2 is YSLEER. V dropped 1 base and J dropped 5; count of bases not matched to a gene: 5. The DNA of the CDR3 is TGCGCCAGCAGCCAAGTAAACAGGGGACACGAGCAGTACTTC. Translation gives CASSQVNRGHEQYF.

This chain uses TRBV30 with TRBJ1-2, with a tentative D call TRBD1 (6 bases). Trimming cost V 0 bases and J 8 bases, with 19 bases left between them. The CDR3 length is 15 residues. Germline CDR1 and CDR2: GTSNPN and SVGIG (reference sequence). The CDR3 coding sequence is TGTGCCTGGAGTGTACGGGGGCAGGGAAGAGAGGGCTACACCTTC. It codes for CAWSVRGQGREGYTF.